Included here is one T cell receptor beta chain sequence, with context. Measured with immunoSEQ multiplex PCR; TCRdb has only the in-frame clones, and not every one. The table lists about 120,000 clones, 85% to 90% of them singletons. V was pared by 4 bases and J by 6 bases, with 9 bases between. This CDR3 has 12 amino acids. The germline gives CDR1 SNHLY, CDR2 FYNNEI. Time point specified: peripheral blood 6 weeks after treatment start. The sample is drawn from a study of PD-L1 blockade in urothelial cancer. This sample comprised PBMCs, obtained around atezolizumab (anti-PD-L1) treatment. The source is a man in his sixties with urothelial cancer. The genes are TRBV2 and TRBJ1-2, with TRBD1 as a possible D gene (5 bases). The CDR3 region has the DNA TGTGCCAGCAGTGCCTCAGGGAATGGCTACACCTTC. Its protein product is CASSASGNGYTF.